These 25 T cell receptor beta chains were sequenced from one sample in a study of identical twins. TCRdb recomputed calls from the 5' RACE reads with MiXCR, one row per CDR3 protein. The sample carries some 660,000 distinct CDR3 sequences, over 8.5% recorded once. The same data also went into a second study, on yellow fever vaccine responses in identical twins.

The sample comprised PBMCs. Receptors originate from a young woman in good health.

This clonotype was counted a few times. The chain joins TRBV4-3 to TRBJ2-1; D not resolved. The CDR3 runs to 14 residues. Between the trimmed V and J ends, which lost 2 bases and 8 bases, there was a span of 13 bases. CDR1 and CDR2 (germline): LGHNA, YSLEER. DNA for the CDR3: TGCGCCAGCAGCCAATTCACTTCCCGACATGAGCAGTTCTTC. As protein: CASSQFTSRHEQFF.

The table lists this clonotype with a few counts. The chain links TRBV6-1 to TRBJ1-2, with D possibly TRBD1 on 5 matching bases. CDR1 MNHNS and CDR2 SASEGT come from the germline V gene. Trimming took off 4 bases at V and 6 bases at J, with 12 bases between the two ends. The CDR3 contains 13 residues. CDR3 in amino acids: CASSGGSLHGYTF. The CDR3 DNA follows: TGTGCCAGCAGTGGGGGGTCGTTACATGGCTACACCTTC.

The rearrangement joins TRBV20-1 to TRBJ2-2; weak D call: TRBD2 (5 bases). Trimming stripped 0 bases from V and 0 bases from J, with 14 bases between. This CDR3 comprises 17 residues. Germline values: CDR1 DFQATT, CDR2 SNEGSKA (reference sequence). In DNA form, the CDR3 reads TGCAGTGCTAGAGATGAAGTTAGCGTCGCGAACACCGGGGAGCTGTTTTTT. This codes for CSARDEVSVANTGELFF.

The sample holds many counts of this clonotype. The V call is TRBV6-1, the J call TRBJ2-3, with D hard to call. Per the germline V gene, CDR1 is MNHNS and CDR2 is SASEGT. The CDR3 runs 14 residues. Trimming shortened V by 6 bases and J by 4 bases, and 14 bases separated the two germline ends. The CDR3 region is CASSALQVADTQYF. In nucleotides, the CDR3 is TGTGCCAGCAGCGCGCTTCAGGTGGCAGATACGCAGTATTTT.

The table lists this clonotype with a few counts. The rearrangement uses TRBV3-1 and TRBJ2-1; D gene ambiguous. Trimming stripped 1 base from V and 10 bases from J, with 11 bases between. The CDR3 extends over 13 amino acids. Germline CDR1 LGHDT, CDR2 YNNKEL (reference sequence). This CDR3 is CASSQGTVEEQFF. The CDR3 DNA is TGTGCCAGCAGCCAAGGGACGGTCGAGGAGCAGTTCTTC.

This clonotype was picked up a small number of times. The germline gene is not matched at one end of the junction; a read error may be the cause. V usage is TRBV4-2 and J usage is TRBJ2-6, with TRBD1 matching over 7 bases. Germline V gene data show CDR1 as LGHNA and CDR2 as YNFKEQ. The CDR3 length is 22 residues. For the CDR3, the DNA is TGTGCCAGCAGGCAAGAGCGCCGGGACAGACCATCCCTGAGCTCTGGGGCCAACGTCCTGACTTTC. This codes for CASRQERRDRPSLSSGANVLTF.

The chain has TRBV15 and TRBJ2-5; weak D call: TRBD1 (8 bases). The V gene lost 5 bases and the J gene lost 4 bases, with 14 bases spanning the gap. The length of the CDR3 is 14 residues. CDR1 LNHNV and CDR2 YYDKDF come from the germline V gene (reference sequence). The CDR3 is CATSGQGGTETQYF. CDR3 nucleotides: TGTGCCACCAGCGGACAGGGAGGGACAGAGACCCAGTACTTC.

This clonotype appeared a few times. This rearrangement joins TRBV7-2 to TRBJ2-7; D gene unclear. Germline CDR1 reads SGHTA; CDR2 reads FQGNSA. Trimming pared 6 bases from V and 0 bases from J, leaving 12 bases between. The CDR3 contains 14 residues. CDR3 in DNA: TGTGCCAGCAGAGCCCCTAGAACCTCCTACGAGCAGTACTTC. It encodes CASRAPRTSYEQYF.

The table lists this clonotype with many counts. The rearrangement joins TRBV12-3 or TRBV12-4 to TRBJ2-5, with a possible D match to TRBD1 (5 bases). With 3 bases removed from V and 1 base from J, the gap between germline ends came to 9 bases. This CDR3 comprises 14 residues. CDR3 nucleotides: TGTGCCAGCAGTTTTGGGGCTCTCCAAGAGACCCAGTACTTC. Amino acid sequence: CASSFGALQETQYF.

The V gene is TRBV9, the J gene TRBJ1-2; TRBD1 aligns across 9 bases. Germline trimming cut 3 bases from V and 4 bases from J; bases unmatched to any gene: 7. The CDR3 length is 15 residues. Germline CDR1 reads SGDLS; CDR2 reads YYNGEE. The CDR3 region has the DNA TGTGCCAGCAGCGCCGGGACAGGGAATCCCTATGGCTACACCTTC. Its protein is CASSAGTGNPYGYTF. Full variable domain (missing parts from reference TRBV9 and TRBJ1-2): DSGVTQTPKHLITATGQRVTLRCSPRSGDLSVYWYQQSLDQGLQFLIQYYNGEERAKGNILERFSAQQFPDLHSELNLSSLELGDSALYFCASSAGTGNPYGYTFGSGTRLTVV.

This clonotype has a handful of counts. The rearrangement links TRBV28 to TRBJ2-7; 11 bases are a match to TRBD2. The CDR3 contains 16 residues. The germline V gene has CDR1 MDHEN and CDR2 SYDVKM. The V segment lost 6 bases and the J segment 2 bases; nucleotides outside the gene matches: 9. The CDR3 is CASSLPGTSGPYEQYF. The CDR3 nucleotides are TGTGCCAGCAGCTTACCCGGGACTAGCGGTCCCTACGAGCAGTACTTC.

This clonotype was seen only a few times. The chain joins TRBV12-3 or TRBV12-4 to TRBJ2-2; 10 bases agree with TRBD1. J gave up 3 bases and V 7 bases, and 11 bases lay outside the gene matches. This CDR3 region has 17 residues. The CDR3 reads CASNQLTGGADTGELFF. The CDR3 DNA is TGTGCCAGCAACCAACTGACAGGGGGCGCGGACACCGGGGAGCTGTTTTTT.

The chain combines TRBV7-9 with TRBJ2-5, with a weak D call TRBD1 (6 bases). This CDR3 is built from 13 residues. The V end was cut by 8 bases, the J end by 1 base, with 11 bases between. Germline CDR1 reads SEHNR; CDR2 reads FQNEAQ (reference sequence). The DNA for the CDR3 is TGTGCCAGCTTCAGGGACACCCAAGAGACCCAGTACTTC. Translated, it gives CASFRDTQETQYF. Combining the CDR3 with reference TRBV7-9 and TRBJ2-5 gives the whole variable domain DTGVSQNPRHKITKRGQNVTFRCDPISEHNRLYWYRQTLGQGPEFLTYFQNEAQLEKSRLLSDRFSAERPKGSFSTLEIQRTEQGDSAMYLCASFRDTQETQYFGPGTRLLVL.

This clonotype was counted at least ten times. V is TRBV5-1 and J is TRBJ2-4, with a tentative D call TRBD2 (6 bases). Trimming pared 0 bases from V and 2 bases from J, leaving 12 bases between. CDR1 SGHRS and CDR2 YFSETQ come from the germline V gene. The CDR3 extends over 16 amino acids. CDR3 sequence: CASSLDWDWPKNIQYF. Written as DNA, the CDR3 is TGCGCCAGCAGCTTGGATTGGGACTGGCCCAAAAACATTCAGTACTTC.

This CDR3 is CSARGYRGGETQYF. The CDR3 DNA sequence: TGCAGTGCTAGAGGGTACAGGGGAGGGGAGACCCAGTACTTC. The chain combines TRBV20-1 with TRBJ2-5; D tentatively reads TRBD1 or TRBD2 (7 bases each). The germline V gene has CDR1 DFQATT and CDR2 SNEGSKA (reference sequence). This CDR3 contains 14 residues. V lost 1 base and J 5 bases, leaving 14 bases between the germline ends.

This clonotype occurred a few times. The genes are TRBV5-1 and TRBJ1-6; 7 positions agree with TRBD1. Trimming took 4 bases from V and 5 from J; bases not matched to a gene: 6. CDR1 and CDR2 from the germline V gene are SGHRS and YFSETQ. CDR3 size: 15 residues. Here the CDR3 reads CASSPGDRDNSPLHF. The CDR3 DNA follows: TGCGCCAGCAGCCCGGGGGACAGAGATAATTCACCCCTCCACTTT. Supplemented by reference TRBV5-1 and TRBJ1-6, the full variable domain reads KAGVTQTPRYLIKTRGQQVTLSCSPISGHRSVSWYQQTPGQGLQFLFEYFSETQRNKGNFPGRFSGRQFSNSRSEMNVSTLELGDSALYLCASSPGDRDNSPLHFGNGTRLTVT.

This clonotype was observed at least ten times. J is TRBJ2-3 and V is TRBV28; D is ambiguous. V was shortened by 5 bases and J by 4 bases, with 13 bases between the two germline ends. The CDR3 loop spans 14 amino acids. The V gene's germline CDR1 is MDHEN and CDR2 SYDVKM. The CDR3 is CASSPSPRADTQYF. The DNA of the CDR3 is TGTGCCAGCAGTCCCTCCCCTAGGGCAGATACGCAGTATTTT.

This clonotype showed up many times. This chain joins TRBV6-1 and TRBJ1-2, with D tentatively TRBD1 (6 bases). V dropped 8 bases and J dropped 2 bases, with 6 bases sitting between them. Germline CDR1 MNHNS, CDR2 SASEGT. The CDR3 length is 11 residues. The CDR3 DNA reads TGTGCCAGCGGGACAAACTATGGCTACACCTTC. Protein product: CASGTNYGYTF.

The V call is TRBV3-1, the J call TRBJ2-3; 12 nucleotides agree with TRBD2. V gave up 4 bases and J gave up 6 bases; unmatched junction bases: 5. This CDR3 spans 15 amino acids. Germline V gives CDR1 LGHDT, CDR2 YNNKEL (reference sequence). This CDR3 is CASSPSGGAFDTQYF. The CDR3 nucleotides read TGTGCCAGCAGCCCTAGCGGGGGGGCTTTTGATACGCAGTATTTT.

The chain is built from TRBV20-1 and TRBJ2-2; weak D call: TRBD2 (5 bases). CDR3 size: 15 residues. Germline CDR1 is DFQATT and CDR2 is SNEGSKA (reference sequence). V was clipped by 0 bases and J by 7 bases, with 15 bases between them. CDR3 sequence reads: CSARDSDRESGELFF. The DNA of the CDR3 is TGCAGTGCTAGAGATAGTGACCGGGAAAGCGGGGAGCTGTTTTTT.

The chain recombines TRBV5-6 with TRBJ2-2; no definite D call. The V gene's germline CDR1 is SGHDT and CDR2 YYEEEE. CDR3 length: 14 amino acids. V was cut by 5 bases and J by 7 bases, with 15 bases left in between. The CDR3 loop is CASRTTPQGGELFF. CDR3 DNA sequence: TGTGCCAGCAGAACGACCCCCCAAGGCGGGGAGCTGTTTTTT.

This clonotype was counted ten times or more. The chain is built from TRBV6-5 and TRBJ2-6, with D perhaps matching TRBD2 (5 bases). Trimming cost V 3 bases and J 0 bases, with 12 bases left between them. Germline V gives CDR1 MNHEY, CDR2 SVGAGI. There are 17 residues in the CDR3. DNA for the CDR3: TGTGCCAGCAGTTATGGAGGAACTTTCTCTGGGGCCAACGTCCTGACTTTC. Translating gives CASSYGGTFSGANVLTF.

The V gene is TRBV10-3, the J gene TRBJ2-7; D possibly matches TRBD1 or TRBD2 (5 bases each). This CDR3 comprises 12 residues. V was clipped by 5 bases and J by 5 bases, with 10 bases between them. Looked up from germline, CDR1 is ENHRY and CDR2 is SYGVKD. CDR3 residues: CAISPGTNEQYF. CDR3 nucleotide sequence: TGTGCCATCAGTCCCGGGACCAACGAGCAGTACTTC.

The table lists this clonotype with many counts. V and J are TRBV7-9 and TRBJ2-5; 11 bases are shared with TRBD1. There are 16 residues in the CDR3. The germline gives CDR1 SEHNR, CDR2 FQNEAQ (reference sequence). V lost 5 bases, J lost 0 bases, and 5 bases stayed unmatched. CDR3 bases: TGTGCCAGCAGCACAGGGACAGGGGGGTACCAAGAGACCCAGTACTTC. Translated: CASSTGTGGYQETQYF.

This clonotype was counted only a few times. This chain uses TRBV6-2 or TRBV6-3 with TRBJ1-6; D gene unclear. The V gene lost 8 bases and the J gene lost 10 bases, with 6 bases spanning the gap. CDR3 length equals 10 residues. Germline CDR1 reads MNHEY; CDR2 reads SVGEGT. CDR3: CASGPSPLHF. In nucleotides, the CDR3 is TGTGCCAGCGGACCGTCACCCCTCCACTTT.